The subject of this entry is one TCR beta chain. These data come from a study of blood T cell repertoires in COVID-19. Data came from immunoSEQ multiplex PCR; TCRdb stores just in-frame clones and leaves some out. This sample has 370,000 or so clones, with more than 65% found just once. The CDR3 sequence is 15 residues long. The junction had 4 bases not matched to a gene; V was cut back by 5 bases and J by 3 bases. Looked up from germline, CDR1 is MNHEY and CDR2 is SVGAGI. Sequenced: peripheral blood. The TCR was taken from a human donor with acute or convalescent COVID-19. The donor label of this sample is uncertain. This chain connects TRBV6-5 to TRBJ1-5; the match to TRBD1 covers 10 bases. CDR3 residues: CASSPTGGFNQPQHF. In nucleotides, the CDR3 is TGTGCCAGCAGTCCGACAGGGGGCTTCAATCAGCCCCAGCATTTT.